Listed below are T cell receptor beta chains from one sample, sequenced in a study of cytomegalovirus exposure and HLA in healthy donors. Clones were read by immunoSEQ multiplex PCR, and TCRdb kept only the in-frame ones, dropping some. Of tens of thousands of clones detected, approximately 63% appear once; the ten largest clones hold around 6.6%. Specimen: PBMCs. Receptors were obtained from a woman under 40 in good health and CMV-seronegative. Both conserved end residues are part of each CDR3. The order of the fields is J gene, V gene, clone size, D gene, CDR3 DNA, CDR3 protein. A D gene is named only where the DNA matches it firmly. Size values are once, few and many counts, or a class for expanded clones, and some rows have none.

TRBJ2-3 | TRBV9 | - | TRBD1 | TGTGCCAGCAGCGTAGCGGGACAGGGGTGGGCAGATACGCAGTATTTT | CASSVAGQGWADTQYF
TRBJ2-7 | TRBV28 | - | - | TGTGCCAGCAGTTCCCCCCGTAAAACGGGTCCCTACGAGCAGTACTTC | CASSSPRKTGPYEQYF
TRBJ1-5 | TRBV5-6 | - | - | TGTGCCAGCAGCTTGGGACAGTGGAATAGCAATCAGCCCCAGCATTTT | CASSLGQWNSNQPQHF
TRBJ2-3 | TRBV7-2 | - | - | TGTGCCAGCAGTTACAACGCAGGGGATACGCAGTATTTT | CASSYNAGDTQYF
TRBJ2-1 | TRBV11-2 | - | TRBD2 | TGTGCCAGCAGCGGAACCGGGAGGGGTGAGCAGTTCTTC | CASSGTGRGEQFF
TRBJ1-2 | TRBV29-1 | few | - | TGCAGCGTTGTGGGCAGGTCGAATGGCTACACCTTC | CSVVGRSNGYTF
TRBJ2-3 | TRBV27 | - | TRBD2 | TGTGCCAGCAGTAGTACCGGGACTAGCGGGAGGGATACGCAGTATTTT | CASSSTGTSGRDTQYF
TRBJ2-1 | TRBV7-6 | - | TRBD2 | TGTGCCAGCAGCTCGTATCCGGGCGTGGGGCTAGCGGCAAACTCCTACAATGAGCAGTTCTTC | CASSSYPGVGLAANSYNEQFF
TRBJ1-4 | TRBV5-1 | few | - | TGCGCCAGCAGCTTGGTTTCGGGAAGTAATGAAAAACTGTTTTTT | CASSLVSGSNEKLFF
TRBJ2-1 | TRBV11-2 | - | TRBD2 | TGTGCCAGCACCCTGGGACTAGCGGGGGAAGGTGAGCAGTTCTTC | CASTLGLAGEGEQFF
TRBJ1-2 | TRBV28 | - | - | TGTGCCAACAGTACTCCGGACTATTATGGCTACACCTTC | CANSTPDYYGYTF
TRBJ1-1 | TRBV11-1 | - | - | TGTGCCAGCAGCTTAGCGCTCCAGGACACTGAAGCTTTCTTT | CASSLALQDTEAFF
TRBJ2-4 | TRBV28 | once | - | TGTGCCAGCAGTTTGGACACCGTTTTGACCCTAGCCAAAAACATTCAGTACTTC | CASSLDTVLTLAKNIQYF
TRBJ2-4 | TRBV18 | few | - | TGTGCCAGCTCTCCAGGACAGAACCGACAAAACATTCAGTACTTC | CASSPGQNRQNIQYF
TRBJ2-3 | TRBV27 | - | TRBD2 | TGTGCCAGCAGTTTCCTAGCGGGAGATTTTGGAGATACGCAGTATTTT | CASSFLAGDFGDTQYF
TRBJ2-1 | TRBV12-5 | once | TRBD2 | TGTGCTAGTGGTCTCGGACTAGCGGTCATCTTC | CASGLGLAVIF
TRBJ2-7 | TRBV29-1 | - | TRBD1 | TGCAGCGCGGGACAGGGGTCCTACGAGCAGTACTTC | CSAGQGSYEQYF
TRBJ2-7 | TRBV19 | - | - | TGTGCCAGTACACGGGACGCAGGACTACTTTACGAGCAGTACTTC | CASTRDAGLLYEQYF
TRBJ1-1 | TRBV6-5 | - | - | TGTGCCAGCAGTTACTCGACCAGGGGAAGCACTGAAGCTTTCTTT | CASSYSTRGSTEAFF
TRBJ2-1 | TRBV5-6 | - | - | TGTGCCAGCAGCTTCGGGAACAATGAGCAGTTCTTC | CASSFGNNEQFF
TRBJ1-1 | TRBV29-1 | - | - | TGCAGCGTTGTGGGGGCCAGGCTGAACACTGAAGCTTTCTTT | CSVVGARLNTEAFF
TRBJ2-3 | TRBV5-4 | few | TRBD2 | TGTGCCAGCTTAAACGGAGCGGGAGGGTCAGATACGCAGTATTTT | CASLNGAGGSDTQYF
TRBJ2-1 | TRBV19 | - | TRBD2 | TGTGCCAGTAGAAGACTAGCGGGAGGCTCCTACAATGAGCAGTTCTTC | CASRRLAGGSYNEQFF
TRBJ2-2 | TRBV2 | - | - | TGTGCCAGCAGTGAAGCGCTAGCCACCGGGGAGCTGTTTTTT | CASSEALATGELFF
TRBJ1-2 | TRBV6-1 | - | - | TGTGCCAGCAGTGAAGGCGGGGGGAGGGCTACCTATGGCTACACCTTC | CASSEGGGRATYGYTF
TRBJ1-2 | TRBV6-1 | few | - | TGTGCCAGCAGTGAAGTTCCGGGGGAAGGAGGCTACACCTTC | CASSEVPGEGGYTF
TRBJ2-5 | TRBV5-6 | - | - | TGTGCCAGCAGCCGGACAGTGGACCCCCGAGAAACCCAGTACTTC | CASSRTVDPRETQYF
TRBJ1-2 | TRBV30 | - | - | TGTGCCTGGAGTGACCCAGGGAGGTATGGCTACACCTTC | CAWSDPGRYGYTF
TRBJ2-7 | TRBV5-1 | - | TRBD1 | TGCGCCAGCAGCAGAGGGACAGTCTTTTCCTACGAGCAGTACTTC | CASSRGTVFSYEQYF
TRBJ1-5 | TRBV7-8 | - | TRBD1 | TGTGCCAGCAGCTTAGAGGACAGGGTACTTATGAGCAATCAGCCCCAGCATTTT | CASSLEDRVLMSNQPQHF